The following is a TCR beta chain sequence with its context. Its specificity is unknown. Assay used: immunoSEQ multiplex PCR; TCRdb lists only in-frame clones, some missing. The sample yields 100,000 or so clones, about 90% seen once. The donors were part of the validation cohort of 120 subjects. That cohort was separate from the first cohort, which comprised 666 subjects. This entry belongs to a study of cytomegalovirus exposure and HLA in healthy donors. The overall study: The 130 or so validation repertoires were reported in a later analysis to have been generated on the same platform as the approximately 600 first-cohort repertoires. Study findings and constraints: Overall, roughly 150 TCR beta chains were annotated as cytomegalovirus-associated. For cytomegalovirus status, the classifier reportedly gave diagnoses with high specificity and sensitivity.

The CDR3 consists of 13 residues. V shed 8 bases and J 3 bases; nucleotides not matched to a gene: 5. Germline CDR1 MDHEN, CDR2 SYDVKM. The TCR sequence derives from a man between 18 and 29 years old in good health and CMV-seropositive. The chain recombines TRBV28 with TRBJ2-7; the match to TRBD1 covers 9 bases. What was sequenced was PBMCs. The CDR3 region has the DNA TGTGCCAGCTCGGGACAGGGTTTCTACGAGCAGTACTTC. It yields the protein CASSGQGFYEQYF.